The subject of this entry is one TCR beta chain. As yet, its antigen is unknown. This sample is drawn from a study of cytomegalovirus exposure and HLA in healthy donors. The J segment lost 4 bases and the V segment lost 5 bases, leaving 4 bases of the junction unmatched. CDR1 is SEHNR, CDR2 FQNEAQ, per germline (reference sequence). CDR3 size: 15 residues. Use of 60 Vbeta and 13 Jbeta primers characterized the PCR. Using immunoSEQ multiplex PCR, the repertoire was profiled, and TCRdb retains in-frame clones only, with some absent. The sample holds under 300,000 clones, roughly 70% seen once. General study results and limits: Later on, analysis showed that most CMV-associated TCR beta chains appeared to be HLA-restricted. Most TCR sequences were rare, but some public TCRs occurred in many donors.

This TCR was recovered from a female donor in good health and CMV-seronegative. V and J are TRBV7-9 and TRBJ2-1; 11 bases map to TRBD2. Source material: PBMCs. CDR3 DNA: TGTGCCAGCAGCGCCACTAGCGGGGGATACAATGAGCAGTTCTTC. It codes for CASSATSGGYNEQFF.